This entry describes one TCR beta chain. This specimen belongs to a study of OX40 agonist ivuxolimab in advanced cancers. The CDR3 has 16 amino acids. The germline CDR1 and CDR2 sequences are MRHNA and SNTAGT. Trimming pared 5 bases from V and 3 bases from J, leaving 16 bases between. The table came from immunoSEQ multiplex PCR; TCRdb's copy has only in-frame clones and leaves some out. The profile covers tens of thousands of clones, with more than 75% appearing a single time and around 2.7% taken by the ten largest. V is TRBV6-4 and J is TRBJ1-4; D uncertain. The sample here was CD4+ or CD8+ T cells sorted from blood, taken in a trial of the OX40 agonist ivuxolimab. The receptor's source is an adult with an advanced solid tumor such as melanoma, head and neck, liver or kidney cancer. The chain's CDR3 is CASSPFLEVSNEKLFF. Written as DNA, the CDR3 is TGTGCCAGCAGTCCCTTCCTTGAAGTTTCTAATGAAAAACTGTTTTTT.